This T cell receptor beta chain was retrieved from a study of cytomegalovirus exposure and HLA in healthy donors. Amplification used 60 Vbeta primers and 13 Jbeta primers. Some clones are missing from TCRdb's copy, which holds only in-frame ones; the method was immunoSEQ multiplex PCR. The sample yields some 200,000 clones, of which the top ten take up roughly 0.7%. Though nominally healthy at sampling, donors likely had unrecorded immune exposures. The CDR3 is 18 amino acids. The ends lost 6 bases at V and 10 bases at J; junction bases unmatched: 19. CDR1 is LNHDA, CDR2 SQIVND, per germline (reference sequence).

This TCR derives from a boy younger than 18 in good health and CMV-seronegative. Sequenced: PBMCs. The rearrangement joins TRBV19 to TRBJ2-1; 12 bases are a match to TRBD2. The CDR3: CASRLLAGGRLHHGEQFF. The CDR3 nucleotides read TGTGCCAGTAGGTTACTAGCGGGGGGACGACTTCATCATGGGGAGCAGTTCTTC. Filled out from reference TRBV19 and TRBJ2-1, the complete variable domain reads DGGITQSPKYLFRKEGQNVTLSCEQNLNHDAMYWYRQDPGQGLRLIYYSQIVNDFQKGDIAEGYSVSREKKESFPLTVTSAQKNPTAFYLCASRLLAGGRLHHGEQFFGPGTRLTVL.